The clone carrying this T cell receptor (beta chain) was seen a handful of times. This record belongs to a study of blood T cells in healthy people across ages. Together with a sample-barcoded 5' primer, a J-beta primer mix was included in a second PCR lasting about 6 to 11 cycles. Each CDR3 protein gets one entry after TCRdb re-called the 5' RACE reads with MiXCR. Here the sample spans about 1.5 million distinct CDR3 sequences, 35% to 45% being singletons. V lost 0 bases, J lost 8 bases, and 12 bases lay in between. The CDR3 sequence is 14 residues long. CDR1 is LGHNA, CDR2 YNFKEQ, per germline. The rearrangement joins TRBV4-2 to TRBJ2-3; a weak D match, TRBD2 (5 bases). This sequence originates from a woman under 30 in good health. Sequenced input: blood. As DNA, the CDR3 is TGTGCCAGCAGCCAAGATGTAGGCGGGTCTACGCAGTATTTT. Protein sequence: CASSQDVGGSTQYF.